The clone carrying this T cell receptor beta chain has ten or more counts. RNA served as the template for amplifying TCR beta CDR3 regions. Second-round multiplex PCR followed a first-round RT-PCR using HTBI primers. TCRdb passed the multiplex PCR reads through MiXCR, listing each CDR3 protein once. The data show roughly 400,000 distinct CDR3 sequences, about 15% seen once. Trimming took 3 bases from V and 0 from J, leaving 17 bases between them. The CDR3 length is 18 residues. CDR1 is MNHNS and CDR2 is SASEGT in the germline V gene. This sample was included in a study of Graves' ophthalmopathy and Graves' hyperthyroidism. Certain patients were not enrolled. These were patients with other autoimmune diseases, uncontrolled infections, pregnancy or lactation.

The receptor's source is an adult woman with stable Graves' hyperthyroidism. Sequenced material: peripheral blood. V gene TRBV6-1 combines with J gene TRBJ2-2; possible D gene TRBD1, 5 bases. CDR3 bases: TGTGCCAGCAGTGAGTATGGGGCGAGAGAAACGAACACCGGGGAGCTGTTTTTT. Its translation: CASSEYGARETNTGELFF.